These 16 T cell receptor beta chains were sequenced from one sample in a study of shared clonotypes between healthy human individuals. The method was immunoSEQ multiplex PCR; TCRdb's version includes in-frame clones alone and lacks a portion of them. The data show 470,000 or so clones, over 75% seen once. The sample comprised PBMCs. The receptors shown here come from a woman aged 40 to 49 in good health. Some clones in this sample may be carry-over from other donors' samples.

The table lists this clone with many counts. The sample holds other DNA sequences that translate to the same CDR3. The chain couples TRBV6-6 to TRBJ2-4; 12 nucleotides line up with TRBD1. Germline lookup yields CDR1 MNHNY and CDR2 SVGAGI (reference sequence). The CDR3 extends over 15 amino acids. The V segment lost 7 bases and the J segment 6 bases; nucleotides outside the gene matches: 7. Here the CDR3 reads CASNRDRGPGNIQYF. CDR3 sequence (DNA): TGTGCCAGCAACCGGGACAGGGGGCCGGGAAACATTCAGTACTTC.

The J gene is TRBJ2-6, the V gene TRBV27; D might be TRBD1 (6 bases). Looked up from germline, CDR1 is MNHEY and CDR2 is SMNVEV (reference sequence). V gave up 3 bases and J gave up 4 bases, with 16 bases separating them. This CDR3 region has 17 residues. The chain's CDR3 is CASSFWSRGPGANVLTF. DNA of the CDR3: TGTGCCAGCAGTTTCTGGTCCAGGGGTCCCGGGGCCAACGTCCTGACTTTC.

The chain uses TRBV4-1 and TRBJ2-1, with 10 positions matching TRBD2. Germline V gene sequence: CDR1 MGHRA, CDR2 YSYEKL. The CDR3 spans 15 residues. Germline trimming cut 1 base from V and 7 bases from J; bases unmatched to any gene: 4. The CDR3 DNA reads as TGCGCCAGCAGCCAAGGGACTAGCGGCGTGAATGAGCAGTTCTTC. Translated, it gives CASSQGTSGVNEQFF.

This clone came up once. This chain uses TRBV5-1 with TRBJ2-1; D may be TRBD2 (5 bases). Germline V lookup: CDR1 SGHRS, CDR2 YFSETQ. Trimming removed 0 bases from V and 0 bases from J, with 13 bases in between. The length of the CDR3 is 17 residues. The CDR3 reads CASSLVFDYLSYNEQFF. CDR3 DNA: TGCGCCAGCAGCTTGGTTTTCGACTACCTCTCCTACAATGAGCAGTTCTTC.

The chain combines TRBV9 with TRBJ2-7; 8 bases are shared with TRBD1. Germline V lookup: CDR1 SGDLS, CDR2 YYNGEE. J gave up 0 bases and V 5 bases, and 7 bases lay outside the gene matches. The CDR3 loop spans 15 amino acids. The chain's CDR3 is CASRNRGKSSYEQYF. As DNA, the CDR3 is TGTGCCAGCAGGAACAGGGGGAAGAGCTCCTACGAGCAGTACTTC.

Points on this clone: It is likely a read error: a sequence one base away is far more abundant. The rearrangement joins TRBV29-1 to TRBJ1-2, with TRBD1 identical over 9 bases. Germline CDR1 is SQVTM and CDR2 is ANQGSEA. This CDR3 spans 14 amino acids. Here the CDR3 reads CSVEDRGTGNGYNF. The CDR3, as DNA: TGCAGCGTTGAAGATCGGGGGACAGGGAATGGCTACAACTTC.

CDR3 DNA: TGTGCCAGCTCGACAGGGAGTTCTGGAAACACCATATATTTT. It yields the protein CASSTGSSGNTIYF. The V call is TRBV18, the J call TRBJ1-3; 7 bases are shared with TRBD1. The germline V gene encodes CDR1 KGHSH and CDR2 LQKENI. Losses at the gene ends were 6 bases for V and 1 base for J; bases not matched to a gene: 3. The CDR3 contains 14 residues.

A note on this clone: A read error is the likely source, as a far larger clone sits one nucleotide away. J is TRBJ2-7 and V is TRBV29-1; 10 bases agree with TRBD1. J was trimmed by 7 bases and V by 6 bases; bases with no gene match: 18. Looked up from germline, CDR1 is SQVTM and CDR2 is ANQGSEA. The CDR3 covers 16 residues. The chain's CDR3 is CSVTVTGGQRWEEQYF. The CDR3 region has the DNA TGCAGCGTCACAGTGACAGGGGGCCAGAGGTGGGAAGAGCAGTACTTC.

In its sample, this clone was seen a few times. The chain couples TRBV11-3 to TRBJ1-1; 8 bases agree with TRBD1. Germline loops: CDR1 SGHNT, CDR2 YENEEA. Germline trimming cut 1 base from V and 11 bases from J; bases unmatched to any gene: 3. The CDR3 extends over 12 amino acids. For the CDR3, the DNA is TGTGCCAGCAGCTTAGGGACAGGGTCGGCTTTCTTT. Translating it yields CASSLGTGSAFF.

V and J are TRBV5-4 and TRBJ1-4; 9 positions agree with TRBD1. V gave up 4 bases and J gave up 0 bases; unmatched junction bases: 7. Germline V lookup: CDR1 SGHNT, CDR2 YYREEE (reference sequence). The CDR3 loop spans 17 amino acids. The CDR3 bases are TGTGCCAGCAGCCCCTGGACAGGGGCTTCAACTAATGAAAAACTGTTTTTT. It specifies CASSPWTGASTNEKLFF.

This sequence joins TRBV2 and TRBJ1-5, with TRBD1 identical over 7 bases. The V gene end was trimmed by 8 bases and the J gene end by 10 bases; junction bases not matched to a gene: 11. Germline values: CDR1 SNHLY, CDR2 FYNNEI. CDR3 size: 13 residues. CDR3 sequence: CASLETGSPPQHF. CDR3 nucleotide sequence: TGTGCCAGCCTCGAGACAGGGTCTCCTCCCCAGCATTTT.

As for this clone: A far larger clone is a single base away, which makes a read error likely. The gene calls are TRBV7-8 and TRBJ2-3; no reliable D call. This CDR3 is built from 11 residues. Trimming pared 5 bases from V and 2 bases from J, leaving 2 bases between. Germline loops: CDR1 SGHVS, CDR2 FQNEAQ. The CDR3 DNA is TGTGCCAGCAGCGTCACAGATACGCAGTATTTT. Amino acid sequence: CASSVTDTQYF.

A word on this clone: A far bigger clonotype differs at one base, so this is likely a read error. The sample carries other DNA sequences with the same CDR3. The CDR3 loop is CASSQETGTGGGNGYTF. The CDR3 DNA follows: TGTGCCAGCAGCCAAGAAACCGGGACAGGGGGCGGGAATGGATACACCTTC. The chain is built from TRBV4-2 and TRBJ1-2; 12 bases match TRBD1. This CDR3 has 17 amino acids. CDR1 LGHNA and CDR2 YNFKEQ come from the germline V gene.

The V and J genes are TRBV30 and TRBJ2-5; 8 bases align to TRBD1. CDR1 and CDR2 from the germline V gene are GTSNPN and SVGIG (reference sequence). V lost 2 bases and J lost 3; bases outside the gene matches: 8. There are 15 residues in the CDR3. As DNA, the CDR3 is TGTGCCTGGAGTCCAAAACTGACAGGGGAAGAGACCCAGTACTTC. Amino acid sequence: CAWSPKLTGEETQYF.

As concerns this clone: A read error likely explains this, since a far larger clone differs by one base. The sample has other DNA sequences that encode this CDR3 too. The CDR3 reads CASSLSGTGGRELFF. The CDR3 region has the DNA TGTGCCAGCAGCTTGTCGGGGACCGGGGGACGGGAGCTGTTTTTT. V is TRBV5-8 and J is TRBJ2-2, with a tentative D call TRBD2 (6 bases). In germline, CDR1 is SGHTS, CDR2 YDEGEE. Trimming left V 1 base short and J 9 bases short, with 16 bases between. The CDR3 length is 15 residues.

A word on this clone: This is likely an artifact of a read error, given a far larger clone one base away. The V gene is TRBV4-2, the J gene TRBJ1-5; no clear D. The CDR3 is made up of 13 amino acids. Germline CDR1 reads LGHNA; CDR2 reads YNFKEQ. CDR3 in DNA: TGTGCCATCAGCCAAGAGGATAATCAGCCCCAGCATTTT. This translates into CAISQEDNQPQHF.